This TCR beta chain appears in the sequencing data of a study of spatial heterogeneity in lung cancer. Time point defined: sample taken at primary tumor resection. The sequenced material consisted of unsorted whole RNA from tumor, nontumor lung or frozen PBMC. Samples were donated by 72 untreated early-stage non-small cell lung cancer patients. This clonotype was recorded many times. Trimming left V 2 bases short and J 2 bases short, with 15 bases between. The germline V gene has CDR1 LNHDA and CDR2 SQIVND (reference sequence). The CDR3 loop spans 17 amino acids. MiXCR, applied by TCRdb to the 5' RACE reads, yields one record per CDR3 protein. The sample yields about 14,000 distinct CDR3 sequences, less than 14% seen once.

This sequence originates from a female donor with early-stage non-small cell lung cancer. The sample here was PBMCs, taken at surgery. V usage is TRBV19 and J usage is TRBJ2-2; unclear D gene. CDR3 protein: CASSIRKKGYNTGELFF. The CDR3 DNA is TGTGCCAGTAGTATAAGAAAGAAGGGTTACAACACCGGGGAGCTGTTTTTT.